This T cell receptor (beta chain) emerged from a study of cytotoxic CD8 clonotypes in ibrutinib-treated CLL. Germline-derived CDR1 and CDR2 are SGHVS and FQNEAQ. This CDR3 is built from 17 residues. The V and J ends lost 2 bases and 1 base, in that order; junction bases with no gene match: 8. The assay was immunoSEQ multiplex PCR, and TCRdb's table has in-frame clones only and misses some. The table records about 50,000 clones, more than 55% of them present only once. Here the sequenced sample was PBMCs, taken after 24 months of ibrutinib treatment. The V and J genes are TRBV7-8 and TRBJ1-5; 7 nucleotides line up with TRBD1. This TCR derives from a human donor with chronic lymphocytic leukemia. CDR3 DNA: TGTGCCAGCAGCTTACCGGGACAGACAGAAAGCAATCAGCCCCAGCATTTT. Its translation: CASSLPGQTESNQPQHF.